The 22 T cell receptor beta chains below were found in one sample sequenced in a study of shared clonotypes between healthy human individuals. Generated by immunoSEQ multiplex PCR, the TCRdb table keeps only in-frame clones and is missing some. The sample consists of around 2.3 million clones, 90% to 97% of them appearing once. The sample consisted of naive CD4+ T cells sorted from blood. Regarding subset: CD45RA+ positively selected. These receptors originate from a man between 18 and 29 years old in good health.

V and J are TRBV27 and TRBJ2-7, with D unresolved. V gave up 8 bases and J gave up 0 bases, with 17 bases separating them. There are 15 residues in the CDR3. Germline CDR1 is MNHEY and CDR2 is SMNVEV (reference sequence). The CDR3 spells CASSLVGDTSYEQYF. The CDR3 nucleotides are TGTGCCAGCTCTTTGGTAGGCGATACCTCCTACGAGCAGTACTTC.

Note on this clone: This sample includes further DNA sequences coding for the same CDR3. J is TRBJ1-1 and V is TRBV6-5, with 8 bases aligning to TRBD1. This CDR3 contains 14 residues. Unmatched junction bases numbered 2, after V lost 4 bases and J lost 1 base. Looked up from germline, CDR1 is MNHEY and CDR2 is SVGAGI. The CDR3 loop is CASSFDRGNTEAFF. CDR3 sequence (DNA): TGTGCCAGCAGTTTTGACAGGGGGAACACTGAAGCTTTCTTT.

This chain connects TRBV4-1 to TRBJ2-7; no definite D call. This CDR3 has 15 residues. Germline V gene lookup returns CDR1 MGHRA and CDR2 YSYEKL. Trimming stripped 1 base from V and 3 bases from J, with 13 bases between. The chain's CDR3 is CASSQGAVLSYEQYF. The DNA of the CDR3 is TGCGCCAGCAGCCAAGGGGCAGTCCTCAGCTACGAGCAGTACTTC.

The chain employs TRBV6-1 and TRBJ1-1; 9 bases map to TRBD1. Germline trimming cut 5 bases from V and 4 bases from J; bases unmatched to any gene: 8. This CDR3 region has 15 residues. Germline CDR1 reads MNHNS; CDR2 reads SASEGT. The CDR3 bases are TGTGCCAGCAGTCCCCGGGACAGGGTCTCCACTGAAGCTTTCTTT. Amino acid sequence: CASSPRDRVSTEAFF.

The chain recombines TRBV7-8 with TRBJ2-7, with 10 bases identical to TRBD1. The germline V gene encodes CDR1 SGHVS and CDR2 FQNEAQ. Unmatched junction bases numbered 6, after V lost 5 bases and J lost 5 bases. The CDR3 sequence is 14 residues long. In DNA, the CDR3 is TGTGCCAGCAGCCCCGGGACAGGGGTACACGAGCAGTACTTC. Protein: CASSPGTGVHEQYF. The whole variable domain, filled in from reference TRBV7-8 and TRBJ2-7, reads GAGVSQSPRYKVAKRGQDVALRCDPISGHVSLFWYQQALGQGPEFLTYFQNEAQLDKSGLPSDRFFAERPEGSVSTLKIQRTQQEDSAVYLCASSPGTGVHEQYFGPGTRLTVT.

This chain uses TRBV6-1 with TRBJ1-1, with D possibly matching TRBD1 (5 bases). Germline V gene sequence: CDR1 MNHNS, CDR2 SASEGT. The CDR3 has 12 amino acids. The ends were cut back, 1 base at V and 11 bases at J, with 11 bases in the middle. The CDR3 DNA follows: TGTGCCAGCAGTGAAGTTGAGGGGAGGGCTTTCTTT. Protein product: CASSEVEGRAFF.

This clone was picked up one time. V and J are TRBV27 and TRBJ2-1; 16 positions match TRBD2. Germline V gene lookup returns CDR1 MNHEY and CDR2 SMNVEV (reference sequence). V dropped 5 bases and J dropped 0; count of bases not matched to a gene: 7. This CDR3 has 19 amino acids. The CDR3 reads CASSGPGTSGRDSYNEQFF. The CDR3 nucleotides are TGTGCCAGCAGTGGGCCCGGGACTAGCGGGAGGGACTCCTACAATGAGCAGTTCTTC.

This chain links TRBV28 with TRBJ2-5, with D possibly being TRBD1 (6 bases). The CDR3 has 13 amino acids. V dropped 7 bases and J dropped 1 base, with 10 bases sitting between them. CDR1 is MDHEN and CDR2 is SYDVKM in the germline V gene. Here the CDR3 DNA reads TGTGCCAGCAACTACAGGGTCCAAGAGACCCAGTACTTC. It specifies CASNYRVQETQYF.

This chain connects TRBV29-1 to TRBJ2-7, with D possibly matching TRBD2 (5 bases). The CDR3 extends over 12 amino acids. Germline CDR1 reads SQVTM; CDR2 reads ANQGSEA. The V end was cut by 5 bases, the J end by 4 bases, with 12 bases between. CDR3 sequence (DNA): TGCAGCGTTAGTCAAGGAGGATACGAGCAGTACTTC. It is translated as CSVSQGGYEQYF.

This chain uses TRBV4-3 with TRBJ2-2; D is unclear. V lost 0 bases to trimming and J lost 4 bases, with 12 bases between them. The CDR3 extends over 16 amino acids. Germline assignment: CDR1 LGHNA and CDR2 YSLEER. CDR3 coding DNA: TGCGCCAGCAGCCAAGAGGGCAGGATTCCCACCGGGGAGCTGTTTTTT. Protein product: CASSQEGRIPTGELFF.

The chain uses TRBV19 and TRBJ2-2; 9 bases are shared with TRBD2. V dropped 5 bases and J dropped 6; count of bases not matched to a gene: 1. Germline V gene sequence: CDR1 LNHDA, CDR2 SQIVND (reference sequence). The CDR3 has 13 amino acids. CDR3 sequence: CASSGGRAGELFF. CDR3 DNA sequence: TGTGCCAGTAGTGGCGGGAGGGCCGGGGAGCTGTTTTTT.

This clone is a singleton in its sample. The J gene is TRBJ1-1, the V gene TRBV2; 11 bases fit TRBD1. Looked up from germline, CDR1 is SNHLY and CDR2 is FYNNEI. This CDR3 comprises 17 residues. V gave up 4 bases and J gave up 2 bases; unmatched junction bases: 9. DNA for the CDR3: TGTGCCAGCAGTGGGGGACAGGGGGAAAACTTAAACACTGAAGCTTTCTTT. Amino acid sequence: CASSGGQGENLNTEAFF.

With regard to this clone: The junction and the germline gene differ at one end; a read error may be behind it. The J gene is TRBJ2-5, the V gene TRBV7-7; 8 bases are shared with TRBD2. Germline V gene sequence: CDR1 SSHAT, CDR2 FNYEAQ (reference sequence). The CDR3 length is 15 residues. This CDR3 is CASSLTAGGQETQYF. CDR3 coding DNA: TGTGCTAGCAGCTTAACGGCGGGGGGCCAAGAGACCCAGTACTTC. Full variable domain (missing parts from reference TRBV7-7 and TRBJ2-5): GAGVSQSPRYKVTKRGQDVTLRCDPISSHATLYWYQQALGQGPEFLTYFNYEAQPDKSGLPSDRFSAERPEGSISTLTIQRTEQRDSAMYRCASSLTAGGQETQYFGPGTRLLVL.

V and J are TRBV27 and TRBJ2-3; 13 bases are a match to TRBD2. The V gene end was trimmed by 6 bases and the J gene end by 8 bases; junction bases not matched to a gene: 8. In germline, CDR1 is MNHEY, CDR2 SMNVEV (reference sequence). The length of the CDR3 is 15 residues. CDR3 DNA: TGTGCCAGCAGCCGGACTAGCGGGAGTCGTGGTACGCAGTATTTT. This codes for CASSRTSGSRGTQYF.

V and J are TRBV2 and TRBJ1-4; D gene ambiguous. The ends were cut back, 4 bases at V and 2 bases at J, with 5 bases in the middle. The CDR3 has 13 amino acids. Germline values: CDR1 SNHLY, CDR2 FYNNEI. Here the CDR3 reads CASSGRTNEKLFF. The CDR3 DNA follows: TGTGCCAGCAGTGGGCGGACTAATGAAAAACTGTTTTTT. The entire variable domain, with the rest obtained from reference TRBV2 and TRBJ1-4, is as follows: EPEVTQTPSHQVTQMGQEVILRCVPISNHLYFYWYRQILGQKVEFLVSFYNNEISEKSEIFDDQFSVERPDGSNFTLKIRSTKLEDSAMYFCASSGRTNEKLFFGSGTQLSVL.

The chain uses TRBV18 and TRBJ1-2; D is unresolved. Germline V gives CDR1 KGHSH, CDR2 LQKENI. V was trimmed by 2 bases and J by 4 bases, leaving 8 bases between them. This CDR3 contains 13 residues. The CDR3, as DNA: TGTGCCAGCTCACCAAACGCAGGCTATGGCTACACCTTC. It yields the protein CASSPNAGYGYTF.

The chain links TRBV7-9 to TRBJ2-7, with 9 bases identical to TRBD1. The CDR3 spans 14 residues. The germline gives CDR1 SEHNR, CDR2 FQNEAQ (reference sequence). Trimming removed 3 bases from V and 6 bases from J; junction bases left unmatched: 6. The CDR3 DNA sequence: TGTGCCAGCAGCTTCGGGGGGACAGGGTTCGAGCAGTACTTC. Amino acid sequence: CASSFGGTGFEQYF.

The rearrangement joins TRBV5-1 to TRBJ2-7; TRBD1 might be the D (6 bases). Germline V gene lookup returns CDR1 SGHRS and CDR2 YFSETQ. The CDR3 contains 13 residues. Trimming took off 4 bases at V and 5 bases at J, with 13 bases between the two ends. CDR3 sequence (DNA): TGCGCCAGCAGCGCCAGGGGACCCGACGAGCAGTACTTC. Translation: CASSARGPDEQYF.

The chain combines TRBV11-3 with TRBJ1-5; D remains unclear. Trimming pared 0 bases from V and 0 bases from J, leaving 12 bases between. The CDR3 sequence is 17 residues long. Germline assignment: CDR1 SGHNT and CDR2 YENEEA. As DNA, the CDR3 is TGTGCCAGCAGCTTAGATGTTCGGGTTTTTAGCAATCAGCCCCAGCATTTT. This codes for CASSLDVRVFSNQPQHF. Complete variable domain (other parts from reference TRBV11-3 and TRBJ1-5): EAGVVQSPRYKIIEKKQPVAFWCNPISGHNTLYWYLQNLGQGPELLIRYENEEAVDDSQLPKDRFSAERLKGVDSTLKIQPAELGDSAVYLCASSLDVRVFSNQPQHFGDGTRLSIL.

J is TRBJ2-1 and V is TRBV6-5; TRBD2 matches 9 bases. V lost 0 bases, J lost 4 bases, and 1 base stayed unmatched. The CDR3 has 15 residues. Germline values: CDR1 MNHEY, CDR2 SVGAGI. The DNA of the CDR3 is TGTGCCAGCAGTTACTCAACTAGCGGGTACAATGAGCAGTTCTTC. This gives the protein CASSYSTSGYNEQFF.

This clone appeared a single time. The chain has TRBV6-5 and TRBJ1-1; the D gene is possibly TRBD1 (6 bases). This CDR3 comprises 11 residues. Germline-derived CDR1 and CDR2 are MNHEY and SVGAGI. With 10 bases removed from V and 8 bases from J, the gap between germline ends came to 14 bases. DNA of the CDR3: TGTGCCACCAGAAGACAGGCCGAAGCTTTCTTT. Encoded protein: CATRRQAEAFF.

Details on this clone: Other DNA sequences within the sample encode an identical CDR3. J is TRBJ1-4 and V is TRBV18; a possible D gene is TRBD1 (5 bases). Germline loops: CDR1 KGHSH, CDR2 LQKENI. Trimming cost V 3 bases and J 6 bases, with 11 bases left between them. CDR3 length equals 14 residues. The CDR3 DNA follows: TGTGCCAGCTCACCGAGAGGGGCTGATGAAAAACTGTTTTTT. The encoded protein is CASSPRGADEKLFF.